The 3 T cell receptor beta chains listed next were all sequenced from one sample in a study of shared clonotypes between healthy human individuals. Produced via immunoSEQ multiplex PCR; TCRdb's table is partial and in-frame only. The sample holds about 1.1 million clones, approximately 80% seen once. The sample taken for sequencing was memory CD4+ T cells from PBMCs. The subset here: CD45RA-negative fraction. The origin of the receptors is a man aged 18 to 35 in good health. Some clones in this sample may be carry-over from other donors' samples.

The table lists this clone with a few counts. DNA for the CDR3: TGTGCCAGTAGTAACCAGGGGAGGAACTATGGCTACACCTTC. This translates into CASSNQGRNYGYTF. This chain connects TRBV19 to TRBJ1-2; D might be TRBD1 (6 bases). CDR3 length: 14 residues. CDR1 LNHDA and CDR2 SQIVND come from the germline V gene (reference sequence). V was clipped by 4 bases and J by 2 bases, with 11 bases between them.

The chain uses TRBV28 and TRBJ1-3; D uncertain. V lost 3 bases to trimming and J lost 5 bases, with 2 bases between them. CDR3 length equals 11 residues. The germline V gene encodes CDR1 MDHEN and CDR2 SYDVKM. The CDR3 DNA reads TGTGCCAGCAGTTTCAGAAACACCATATATTTT. It is translated as CASSFRNTIYF. The variable domain in full, completed from reference TRBV28 and TRBJ1-3, reads DVKVTQSSRYLVKRTGEKVFLECVQDMDHENMFWYRQDPGLGLRLIYFSYDVKMKEKGDIPEGYSVSREKKERFSLILESASTNQTSMYLCASSFRNTIYFGEGSWLTVV.

V and J are TRBV7-2 and TRBJ1-1, with 9 bases matching TRBD1. V was pared by 5 bases and J by 6 bases, with 7 bases of the junction left unmatched. Germline lookup yields CDR1 SGHTA and CDR2 FQGNSA. This CDR3 has 14 residues. CDR3 in DNA: TGTGCCAGCAGCCAACCGACAGGGGGGGCTGAAGCTTTCTTT. This translates into CASSQPTGGAEAFF. Full variable domain (remainder filled in from reference TRBV7-2 and TRBJ1-1): GAGVSQSPSNKVTEKGKDVELRCDPISGHTALYWYRQSLGQGLEFLIYFQGNSAPDKSGLPSDRFSAERTGGSVSTLTIQRTQQEDSAVYLCASSQPTGGAEAFFGQGTRLTVV.